This is a list of T cell receptor beta chains from one sample in a study of shared clonotypes between healthy human individuals. Assay used: immunoSEQ multiplex PCR; TCRdb lists only in-frame clones, some missing. Among about 980,000 clones listed, around 80% were seen once. The sequenced sample was memory CD4+ T cells sorted from blood. The receptors originated from a man between 18 and 35 years old in good health. The CDR3 runs from the conserved cysteine through the conserved F or W. Each record gives: clone size, V gene, D gene, J gene, CDR3 protein, CDR3 DNA. A D gene is named only where the DNA matches it firmly. Rows may omit the clone size; those that give it use once, few, many or a size class.

abundance: -
v_gene: TRBV27
d_gene: -
j_gene: TRBJ2-7
CDR3aa: CASSYRERAYEQYF
CDR3nt: TGTGCCAGCAGTTACCGGGAGCGCGCCTACGAGCAGTACTTC

abundance: -
v_gene: TRBV7-2
d_gene: TRBD2
j_gene: TRBJ2-1
CDR3aa: CASSLRAGGYNEQFF
CDR3nt: TGTGCCAGCAGCTTAAGGGCGGGAGGTTACAATGAGCAGTTCTTC

abundance: -
v_gene: TRBV19
d_gene: TRBD2
j_gene: TRBJ2-2
CDR3aa: CASMGTSGRAGTGELFF
CDR3nt: TGTGCCAGTATGGGGACTAGCGGGAGGGCCGGCACCGGGGAGCTGTTTTTT

abundance: -
v_gene: TRBV18
d_gene: -
j_gene: TRBJ1-6
CDR3aa: CASSPLSGVDNSPLHF
CDR3nt: TGTGCCAGCTCACCACTATCTGGGGTCGATAATTCACCCCTCCACTTT

abundance: -
v_gene: TRBV6-4
d_gene: -
j_gene: TRBJ1-5
CDR3aa: CASSPSGGNQPQHF
CDR3nt: TGTGCCAGCAGTCCCAGCGGGGGCAATCAGCCCCAGCATTTT

abundance: -
v_gene: TRBV18
d_gene: -
j_gene: TRBJ1-2
CDR3aa: CASSPDPGYYGYTF
CDR3nt: TGTGCCAGCTCACCAGATCCGGGCTACTATGGCTACACCTTC

abundance: few
v_gene: TRBV6-5
d_gene: -
j_gene: TRBJ2-2
CDR3aa: CASRSSGITGELFF
CDR3nt: TGTGCCAGCAGGTCATCAGGGATTACCGGGGAGCTGTTTTTT

abundance: -
v_gene: TRBV6-1
d_gene: -
j_gene: TRBJ1-1
CDR3aa: CASSSLTGYTEAFF
CDR3nt: TGTGCCAGCAGTTCCCTGACAGGCTACACTGAAGCTTTCTTT

abundance: -
v_gene: TRBV2
d_gene: -
j_gene: TRBJ1-2
CDR3aa: CASSVRVSGYTF
CDR3nt: TGTGCCAGCAGTGTTCGGGTGTCTGGCTACACCTTC

abundance: -
v_gene: TRBV6-5
d_gene: TRBD1
j_gene: TRBJ1-1
CDR3aa: CARTGGRTEAFF
CDR3nt: TGTGCCAGGACAGGGGGGAGGACTGAAGCTTTCTTT

abundance: -
v_gene: TRBV30
d_gene: -
j_gene: TRBJ2-1
CDR3aa: CAWDSRESSYNEQFF
CDR3nt: TGTGCCTGGGATAGCAGAGAGAGCTCCTACAATGAGCAGTTCTTC